The subject of this entry is one TCR beta chain. The antigen is undetermined. Sampling of blood occurred at baseline, cycle 4 day 1, and cycle 7 day 1. The data were obtained in a study of OX40 agonist ivuxolimab in advanced cancers. This CDR3 is 13 amino acids long. Germline V lookup: CDR1 MNHNY, CDR2 SVGAGI (reference sequence). V lost 2 bases to trimming and J lost 5 bases, with 6 bases between them. Study observations and caveats: There were, on average, more expanded clones in CD8+ T cells than in CD4+. The specificity for antigen of the expanded peripheral T cells was not determined. The 0.1-3.0 mg/kg partial responders had among the lowest clonal expansion.

The method was immunoSEQ multiplex PCR; TCRdb's version includes in-frame clones alone and lacks a portion of them. The sample includes tens of thousands of clones, over 90% of them seen just once. The TCR originated in an adult with an advanced solid tumor such as melanoma, head and neck, liver or kidney cancer. The genes are TRBV6-6 and TRBJ2-2; no clear D. The material sequenced was CD4+ or CD8+ T cells sorted from blood, taken in a trial of the OX40 agonist ivuxolimab. CDR3 sequence: CASSYRRTGELFF. The CDR3 region has the DNA TGTGCCAGCAGTTACCGGCGGACCGGGGAGCTGTTTTTT.